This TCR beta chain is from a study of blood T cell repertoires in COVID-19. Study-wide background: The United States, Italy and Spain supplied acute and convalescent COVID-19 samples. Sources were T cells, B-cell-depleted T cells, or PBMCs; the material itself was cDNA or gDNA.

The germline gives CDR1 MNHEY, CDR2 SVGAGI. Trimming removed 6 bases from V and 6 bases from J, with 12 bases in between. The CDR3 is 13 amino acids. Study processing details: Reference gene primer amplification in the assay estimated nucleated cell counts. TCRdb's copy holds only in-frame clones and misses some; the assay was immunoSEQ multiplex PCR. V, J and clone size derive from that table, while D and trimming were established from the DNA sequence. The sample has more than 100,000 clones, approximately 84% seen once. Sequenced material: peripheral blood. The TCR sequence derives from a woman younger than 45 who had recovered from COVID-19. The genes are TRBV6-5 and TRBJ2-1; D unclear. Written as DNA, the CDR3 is TGTGCCAGCAGGCTCGCGCTTCCCAATGAGCAGTTCTTC. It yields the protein CASRLALPNEQFF.